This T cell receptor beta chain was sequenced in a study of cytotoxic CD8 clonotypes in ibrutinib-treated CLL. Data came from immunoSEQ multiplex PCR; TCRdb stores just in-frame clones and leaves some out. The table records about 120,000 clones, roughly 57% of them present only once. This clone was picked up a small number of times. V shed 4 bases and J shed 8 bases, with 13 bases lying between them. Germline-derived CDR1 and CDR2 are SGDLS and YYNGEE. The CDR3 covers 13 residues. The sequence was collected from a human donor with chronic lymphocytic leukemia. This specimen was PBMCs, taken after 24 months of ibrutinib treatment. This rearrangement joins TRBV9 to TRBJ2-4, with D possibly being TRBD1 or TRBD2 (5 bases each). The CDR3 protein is CASSPWGIDIQYF. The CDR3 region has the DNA TGTGCCAGCAGCCCTTGGGGGATCGACATTCAGTACTTC. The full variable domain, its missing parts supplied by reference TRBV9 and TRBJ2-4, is DSGVTQTPKHLITATGQRVTLRCSPRSGDLSVYWYQQSLDQGLQFLIQYYNGEERAKGNILERFSAQQFPDLHSELNLSSLELGDSALYFCASSPWGIDIQYFGAGTRLSVL.